A selection of T cell receptor beta chains follows, all from one sample in a study of Ad26.COV2.S vaccination and SARS-CoV-2 variants. Produced via immunoSEQ multiplex PCR; TCRdb's table is partial and in-frame only. The sample has 350,000 to 450,000 clones, 83% seen once; the top ten hold about 7.4%. Here the sequenced sample was peripheral blood, taken in a trial of Ad26.COV2.S vaccine versus placebo. These receptors all come from a person between 18 and 59 years old who received the Ad26.COV2.S COVID-19 vaccine or a placebo. Each CDR3 is given with its conserved first and last residue. A D gene is named only where the DNA matches it firmly. Where a row states a size, it is once, few, many or the class of an expanded clone; other rows omit it.

cdr3_aa cdr3_nt d_call j_call v_call clone_size
CASSTRQGTQPQHF TGTGCCAGCTCCACGAGACAGGGGACTCAGCCCCAGCATTTT TRBD1 TRBJ1-5 TRBV18 -
CASSWGGYEQYF TGTGCCAGCAGTTGGGGGGGTTACGAGCAGTACTTC TRBD2 TRBJ2-7 TRBV4-2 -
CASSFRTGMGGYTF TGTGCCAGCAGCTTTAGGACAGGGATGGGGGGCTACACCTTC TRBD1 TRBJ1-2 TRBV5-6 -
CASSLGQLGYF TGTGCCAGCAGCTTAGGACAGTTGGGGTACTTC - TRBJ2-7 TRBV11-2 -
CASSSRTGGYNEQFF TGTGCCAGCAGCTCCCGGACAGGGGGATACAATGAGCAGTTCTTC TRBD1 TRBJ2-1 TRBV13 once
CATSDLTRGNEQFF TGTGCCACCAGTGATCTCACCAGGGGGAATGAGCAGTTCTTC TRBD1 TRBJ2-1 TRBV24-1 -
CASSILGGTNYGYTF TGTGCCAGTAGTATACTAGGAGGAACTAACTATGGCTACACCTTC - TRBJ1-2 TRBV19 -
CASSLRASLEQYF TGTGCCAGCAGCTTACGGGCATCCCTCGAGCAGTACTTC - TRBJ2-7 TRBV7-2 -
CASSRDPGETQYF TGTGCCAGCAGCAGGGACCCGGGAGAGACCCAGTACTTC - TRBJ2-5 TRBV6-5 -
CASWDIETQYF TGCGCCAGCTGGGATATTGAGACCCAGTACTTC - TRBJ2-5 TRBV5-1 -
CASSPPGQGGEKLFF TGTGCCAGCTCACCACCGGGACAGGGGGGCGAAAAACTGTTTTTT TRBD1 TRBJ1-4 TRBV18 once
CASSPGGAGEKLFF TGTGCCAGCTCACCGGGCGGGGCTGGTGAAAAACTGTTTTTT - TRBJ1-4 TRBV18 -
CASSLRGVYEQYF TGTGCCAGCAGCTTAAGAGGGGTCTACGAGCAGTACTTC - TRBJ2-7 TRBV7-2 once
CASSPRGPSSRYF TGTGCCAGTAGTCCCCGGGGGCCCTCCAGTAGGTACTTC - TRBJ2-7 TRBV19 once
CASRRTGNTEAFF TGTGCCAGCAGGCGGACAGGGAACACTGAAGCTTTCTTT TRBD1 TRBJ1-1 TRBV6-5 -
CATSAGRPPNTGELFF TGTGCCACCAGTGCGGGACGGCCTCCGAACACCGGGGAGCTGTTTTTT - TRBJ2-2 TRBV24-1 -
CSCGNNEKLFF TGCAGCTGCGGGAATAATGAAAAACTGTTTTTT - TRBJ1-4 TRBV29-1 -
CAGPVLTGELFF TGTGCCGGACCGGTTTTGACCGGGGAGCTGTTTTTT - TRBJ2-2 TRBV24-1 once
CASSYGGGQPQHF TGTGCCAGCAGCTATGGAGGAGGTCAGCCCCAGCATTTT - TRBJ1-5 TRBV7-2 few
CASSPGTGYGYTF TGTGCCAGCAGTCCCGGGACAGGGTATGGCTACACCTTC TRBD1 TRBJ1-2 TRBV6-5 -
CASSQARGQGKYEQYF TGTGCCAGCAGCCAAGCACGAGGACAGGGGAAGTACGAGCAGTACTTC TRBD1 TRBJ2-7 TRBV4-2 few
CSATIGYGYTF TGCAGTGCGACGATAGGCTATGGCTACACCTTC - TRBJ1-2 TRBV29-1 many
CASSEPDRVEKLFF TGTGCCAGCAGTGAGCCGGACAGGGTTGAAAAACTGTTTTTT TRBD1 TRBJ1-4 TRBV28 -
CASSSDSSYNSPLHF TGTGCCAGCAGCAGCGACAGCTCCTATAATTCACCCCTCCACTTT - TRBJ1-6 TRBV7-9 few
CASSLEAYNEQFF TGTGCCAGCAGCTTAGAAGCTTACAATGAGCAGTTCTTC - TRBJ2-1 TRBV11-1 -
CASSLSGGEPSYNEQFF TGTGCCAGCAGTTTATCGGGGGGGGAGCCTTCCTACAATGAGCAGTTCTTC TRBD2 TRBJ2-1 TRBV27 -
CASSLAPGTGREQYF TGCGCCAGCAGCTTGGCCCCAGGGACGGGTCGCGAGCAGTACTTC - TRBJ2-7 TRBV5-1 -
CSARTGGEAFF TGCAGTGCTAGGACAGGGGGCGAGGCTTTCTTT TRBD1 TRBJ1-1 TRBV20-1 -
CASSQDGGISGNTIYF TGCGCCAGCAGCCAAGATGGAGGAATCTCTGGAAACACCATATATTTT - TRBJ1-3 TRBV4-1 once
CASSRKVRVSTDTQYF TGTGCCAGCAGCCGGAAGGTTAGGGTGAGCACAGATACGCAGTATTTT - TRBJ2-3 TRBV7-9 -
CASNRDRGRHSNQPQHF TGTGCCAGCAACAGGGACAGGGGCCGTCATAGCAATCAGCCCCAGCATTTT TRBD1 TRBJ1-5 TRBV6-4 -
CASSGAYSYEQYF TGTGCCAGTAGCGGGGCTTACTCCTACGAGCAGTACTTC - TRBJ2-7 TRBV19 once
CASSVGSRDNQPQHF TGTGCCAGCAGCGTAGGGTCCAGGGATAATCAGCCCCAGCATTTT - TRBJ1-5 TRBV9 -
CASSNPGNNSPLHF TGTGCCAGCAGTAACCCAGGGAATAATTCACCCCTCCACTTT - TRBJ1-6 TRBV6-1 few